One sample yielded the 18 T cell receptor beta chains listed below, sequenced in a study of blood T cell repertoires in COVID-19. The repertoire was sequenced with immunoSEQ multiplex PCR; TCRdb's copy has only in-frame clones and lacks some. The data contain around 230,000 clones, approximately 82% of them singletons. Sequencing used PBMCs or T cells enriched from blood (not recorded which). The receptors come from a man in his forties who had recovered from COVID-19.

The genes are TRBV5-3 and TRBJ1-6, with unresolved D. TRBV5-3 carries the ORF label, with uncertain function. This CDR3 has 17 residues. V dropped 1 base and J dropped 4 bases, with 15 bases sitting between them. The CDR3 spells CARSLSTPSLYNSPLHF. The CDR3 region has the DNA TGTGCCAGAAGCTTGTCAACTCCCTCTCTTTATAATTCACCCCTCCACTTT.

V gene TRBV4-2 combines with J gene TRBJ1-4; D ambiguous. Trimming removed 5 bases from V and 6 bases from J, with 13 bases in between. This CDR3 is 14 amino acids long. Germline CDR1 LGHNA, CDR2 YNFKEQ. Written as DNA, the CDR3 is TGTGCCAGCAGCTTAGGGAGTGCCGATGAAAAACTGTTTTTT. Its protein is CASSLGSADEKLFF.

The V and J genes are TRBV28 and TRBJ1-5; D remains unclear. The length of the CDR3 is 11 residues. V lost 8 bases and J lost 4, with 6 bases in between. Germline values: CDR1 MDHEN, CDR2 SYDVKM. The CDR3 sequence is CASARNQPQHF. CDR3 bases: TGTGCCAGCGCGCGTAATCAGCCCCAGCATTTT.

The rearrangement joins TRBV11-3 to TRBJ2-2; 15 nucleotides align to TRBD2. Germline-derived CDR1 and CDR2 are SGHNT and YENEEA. V lost 5 bases and J lost 1; bases outside the gene matches: 11. The CDR3 has 20 amino acids. CDR3 sequence: CASSGRTSGRAEQNTGELFF. The CDR3 nucleotides are TGTGCCAGCAGCGGACGGACTAGCGGGAGGGCCGAGCAGAACACCGGGGAGCTGTTTTTT.

The gene calls are TRBV7-9 and TRBJ1-2, with TRBD1 matching 7 bases. The V gene end was trimmed by 5 bases and the J gene end by 4 bases; junction bases not matched to a gene: 4. CDR1 is SEHNR, CDR2 FQNEAQ, per germline (reference sequence). The CDR3 covers 13 residues. CDR3: CASSHDRVYGYTF. CDR3 sequence (DNA): TGTGCCAGCAGCCACGACAGGGTCTATGGCTACACCTTC.

V gene TRBV19 combines with J gene TRBJ2-3; 8 nucleotides line up with TRBD2. This CDR3 contains 17 residues. Germline-derived CDR1 and CDR2 are LNHDA and SQIVND (reference sequence). With V trimmed by 1 base and J by 0 bases, 6 bases remained unmatched. For the CDR3, the DNA is TGTGCCAGTAGTATAGGTTCGGGAGGGCCCAGCACAGATACGCAGTATTTT. Its translation: CASSIGSGGPSTDTQYF.

The chain employs TRBV7-3 and TRBJ2-1, with TRBD2 matching 8 bases. This CDR3 region has 16 residues. Germline CDR1 reads SGHTA; CDR2 reads FQGTGA. J lost 0 bases, V lost 3 bases, and 4 bases had no gene match. The CDR3 sequence: CASSLRGASSYNEQFF. The CDR3 bases are TGTGCCAGCAGCTTGCGGGGGGCGAGCTCCTACAATGAGCAGTTCTTC.

A few counts support this clone. The CDR3 sequence: CATRQQPNTEAFF. CDR3 bases: TGTGCCACCCGACAGCAACCGAACACTGAAGCTTTCTTT. J is TRBJ1-1 and V is TRBV2; D is perhaps TRBD1 (5 bases). V dropped 10 bases and J dropped 1 base, with 13 bases sitting between them. Germline-derived CDR1 and CDR2 are SNHLY and FYNNEI. The CDR3 is 13 residues long. The variable domain in full, completed from reference TRBV2 and TRBJ1-1, reads EPEVTQTPSHQVTQMGQEVILRCVPISNHLYFYWYRQILGQKVEFLVSFYNNEISEKSEIFDDQFSVERPDGSNFTLKIRSTKLEDSAMYFCATRQQPNTEAFFGQGTRLTVV.

This rearrangement joins TRBV4-1 to TRBJ1-2; 7 nucleotides align to TRBD1. The trim removed 5 bases at V and 0 bases at J, leaving 12 bases unmatched. The germline CDR1 and CDR2 sequences are MGHRA and YSYEKL. This CDR3 is built from 17 residues. In nucleotides, the CDR3 is TGCGCCAGCAGCGTCCCGGGACAGCGACTTACTAACTATGGCTACACCTTC. It translates to CASSVPGQRLTNYGYTF.

Here the CDR3 DNA reads TGTGCCAGTAACTCCCTTTGGAACACTGAAGCTTTCTTT. Its translation: CASNSLWNTEAFF. J is TRBJ1-1 and V is TRBV19; D gene ambiguous. V lost 7 bases, J lost 1 base, and 10 bases lay in between. The germline V gene has CDR1 LNHDA and CDR2 SQIVND (reference sequence). This CDR3 has 13 amino acids.

The V gene is TRBV20-1, the J gene TRBJ2-7, with D possibly TRBD1 on 6 matching bases. The ends were cut back, 5 bases at V and 7 bases at J, with 12 bases in the middle. This CDR3 region has 11 residues. CDR1 is DFQATT, CDR2 SNEGSKA, per germline (reference sequence). The CDR3 reads CSADRTGEQYF. In DNA form, the CDR3 reads TGCAGTGCTGACAGGACGGGAGAGCAGTACTTC.

With regard to this clone: Different DNA sequences within this sample yield the same CDR3. This rearrangement joins TRBV5-1 to TRBJ1-6; D unresolved. V was cut by 4 bases and J by 8 bases, with 10 bases left in between. Germline V gene data show CDR1 as SGHRS and CDR2 as YFSETQ. The CDR3 spans 13 residues. In DNA, the CDR3 is TGCGCCAGCAGCCCAGGCCGTGATTCACCCCTCCACTTT. Translating it yields CASSPGRDSPLHF. The full variable domain, in which reference TRBV5-1 and TRBJ1-6 provide the parts outside the CDR3, is KAGVTQTPRYLIKTRGQQVTLSCSPISGHRSVSWYQQTPGQGLQFLFEYFSETQRNKGNFPGRFSGRQFSNSRSEMNVSTLELGDSALYLCASSPGRDSPLHFGNGTRLTVT.

The genes are TRBV7-9 and TRBJ2-3, with D possibly being TRBD1 (6 bases). V lost 7 bases and J lost 0, with 14 bases in between. Germline V gives CDR1 SEHNR, CDR2 FQNEAQ (reference sequence). The CDR3 runs 15 residues. The CDR3 spells CASTKLTGSTDTQYF. The CDR3 DNA sequence: TGTGCCAGCACCAAGCTGACAGGTAGCACAGATACGCAGTATTTT.

This clone was seen a handful of times. The genes are TRBV10-1 and TRBJ2-7, with D uncertain. From germline, CDR1 is WNHNN and CDR2 SYGVQD (reference sequence). Trimming removed 6 bases from V and 0 bases from J, with 9 bases in between. CDR3 size: 13 residues. The CDR3 reads CASSAPSSYEQYF. The CDR3 coding sequence is TGCGCCAGCAGCGCACCTAGCTCCTACGAGCAGTACTTC.

This chain connects TRBV6-2 or TRBV6-3 to TRBJ1-1, with a weak D call TRBD1 (5 bases). Between the trimmed V and J ends, which lost 4 bases and 0 bases, there was a span of 9 bases. The CDR3 is 14 residues long. Germline CDR1 reads MNHEY; CDR2 reads SVGEGT. The CDR3 loop reads CASSFDSLNTEAFF. In DNA, the CDR3 is TGTGCCAGCAGTTTTGACAGCTTGAACACTGAAGCTTTCTTT.

In this sample, this clone turned up a few times. This chain links TRBV5-4 with TRBJ2-7; 12 nucleotides agree with TRBD1. CDR1 SGHNT and CDR2 YYREEE come from the germline V gene (reference sequence). J gave up 6 bases and V 5 bases, and 3 bases lay outside the gene matches. The length of the CDR3 is 13 residues. As DNA, the CDR3 is TGTGCCAGCAGAGGGGACAGGGGGCGCGAGCAGTACTTC. It yields the protein CASRGDRGREQYF.

V usage is TRBV19 and J usage is TRBJ2-5; 8 bases align to TRBD2. After removal of 1 base from V and 3 bases from J, the junction contained 1 base not matched to a gene. The germline V gene encodes CDR1 LNHDA and CDR2 SQIVND (reference sequence). CDR3 length: 14 residues. The CDR3 spells CASSIALAEETQYF. In nucleotides, the CDR3 is TGTGCCAGTAGTATAGCACTAGCGGAAGAGACCCAGTACTTC.

The chain couples TRBV4-1 to TRBJ1-5; 9 bases line up with TRBD1. J gave up 6 bases and V 4 bases, and 22 bases lay outside the gene matches. CDR1 is MGHRA and CDR2 is YSYEKL in the germline V gene. The CDR3 has 20 amino acids. CDR3 sequence: CASSRSWDRVAPTLGQPQHF. The DNA for the CDR3 is TGCGCCAGCAGCCGGTCTTGGGACAGGGTGGCACCGACGCTGGGTCAGCCCCAGCATTTT.